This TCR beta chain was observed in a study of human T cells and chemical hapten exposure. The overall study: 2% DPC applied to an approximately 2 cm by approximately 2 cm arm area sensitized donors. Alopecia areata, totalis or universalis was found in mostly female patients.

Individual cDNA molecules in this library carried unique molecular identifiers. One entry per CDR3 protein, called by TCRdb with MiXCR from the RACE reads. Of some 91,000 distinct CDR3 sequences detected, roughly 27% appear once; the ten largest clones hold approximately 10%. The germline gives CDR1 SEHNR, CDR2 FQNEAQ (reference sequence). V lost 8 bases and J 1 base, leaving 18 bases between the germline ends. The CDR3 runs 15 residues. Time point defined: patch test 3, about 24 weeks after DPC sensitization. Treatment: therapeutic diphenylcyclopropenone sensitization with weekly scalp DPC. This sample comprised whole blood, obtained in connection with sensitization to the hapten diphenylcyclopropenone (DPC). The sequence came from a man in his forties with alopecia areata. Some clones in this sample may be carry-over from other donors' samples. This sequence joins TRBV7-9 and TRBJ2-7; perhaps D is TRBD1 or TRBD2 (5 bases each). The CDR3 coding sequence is TGTGCCAGCGTACGGGACGCAGGACGGTCCTACGAGCAGTACTTC. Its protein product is CASVRDAGRSYEQYF.